Described below is a single TCR beta chain sequence and its context. Its target is unknown. A J-beta primer mix and a sample-barcoded 5' primer were used in a second PCR of roughly 7 to 12 cycles. TCRdb independently ran MiXCR on the 5' RACE reads; one entry per CDR3 protein. Among some 670,000 distinct CDR3 sequences listed, 52% were seen once. The sample originates from a study of blood T cells in healthy people across ages. Each sample provided at least 5 micrograms of extracted total RNA. Findings and caveats of the study: A greater number of naive CD4+ cells and higher diversity distinguished long-lived donors from aged donors. Naive T cell percentage showed a strong correlation with TCR beta diversity.

This receptor was obtained from a woman older than 75 in good health. Material for sequencing was blood.

CDR3 protein: CASNLLQSGQETQYF. The CDR3 coding sequence is TGTGCCAGCAATCTCCTACAGAGCGGCCAAGAGACCCAGTACTTC. The V call is TRBV3-1, the J call TRBJ2-5; weak D call: TRBD2 (5 bases). Germline assignment: CDR1 LGHDT and CDR2 YNNKEL (reference sequence). This CDR3 region has 15 residues. V was clipped by 7 bases and J by 1 base, with 16 bases between them.